This entry features one T cell receptor (beta chain) sequence. Its antigen is unidentified. Checkpoint therapy with ipilimumab 1 mg/kg began 14 to 28 days after transplant. This sample was included in a study of ipilimumab plus nivolumab after autologous stem cell transplantation. As for the study in general: The DLBCL cohort had primary refractory and relapsed disease, with 18-month progression-free survival of approximately 87% and 28%. Overall study results and limits: TCR repertoire, Treg phenotype and gut microbiota reportedly support more study of this approach.

Profiled with immunoSEQ multiplex PCR; TCRdb holds only in-frame clones, not every one. Here the sample spans approximately 20,000 clones, 77% being singletons. V was pared by 7 bases and J by 5 bases, with 11 bases between. The CDR3 is 13 amino acids. Germline V gene sequence: CDR1 SNHLY, CDR2 FYNNEI. The source of this sequence is a male donor with diffuse large B-cell lymphoma. This chain uses TRBV2 with TRBJ1-4; perhaps TRBD1 as D (6 bases). The sequencing used PBMCs, collected in a trial of ipilimumab plus nivolumab as post-transplant consolidation. The CDR3 spells CASIGQGNEKLFF. CDR3 DNA: TGTGCCAGCATCGGGCAGGGGAATGAAAAACTGTTTTTT.